These 8 T cell receptor beta chains came from one sample sequenced in a study of identical twins. TCRdb re-derived calls from the 5' RACE reads in MiXCR, one entry per CDR3 protein. Of about 430,000 distinct CDR3 sequences listed, around a sixth were seen once; the top ten hold around 10%. Material: naive T cells sorted from blood. All receptors come from a man between 45 and 60 years old in good health.

Ten or more counts support this clonotype. The chain links TRBV29-1 to TRBJ2-1; tentatively, D is TRBD1 (6 bases). Trimming stripped 6 bases from V and 0 bases from J, with 12 bases between. CDR1 and CDR2 (germline): SQVTM, ANQGSEA. This CDR3 has 14 residues. The CDR3, as DNA: TGCAGCGTGTACAGGGTAGACTCCTACAATGAGCAGTTCTTC. Its protein product is CSVYRVDSYNEQFF.

There are many counts of this clonotype. J is TRBJ1-1 and V is TRBV20-1, with D tentatively TRBD1 (6 bases). The CDR3 is made up of 14 amino acids. The V gene's germline CDR1 is DFQATT and CDR2 SNEGSKA (reference sequence). V lost 6 bases to trimming and J lost 3 bases, with 17 bases between them. CDR3 in DNA: TGCAGTGCCCCGGGGGGCAGCCGAGACACTGAAGCTTTCTTT. It translates to CSAPGGSRDTEAFF.

This clonotype was seen a handful of times. The chain employs TRBV20-1 and TRBJ1-2; D perhaps matches TRBD1 (5 bases). The CDR3 loop spans 11 amino acids. The V end lost 3 bases, the J end lost 4 bases, and 6 bases lay between the germline ends. The germline V gene has CDR1 DFQATT and CDR2 SNEGSKA (reference sequence). The CDR3 DNA is TGCAGTGCTAGTAGGGGCTATGGCTACACCTTC. Translating it yields CSASRGYGYTF.

This clonotype was recorded many times. The chain is built from TRBV7-2 and TRBJ2-1, with 7 bases lining up with TRBD1. Looked up from germline, CDR1 is SGHTA and CDR2 is FQGNSA. The V segment lost 5 bases and the J segment 7 bases; nucleotides outside the gene matches: 5. The CDR3 is 13 amino acids. The CDR3 is CASSPQQGNEQFF. Written as DNA, the CDR3 is TGTGCCAGCAGCCCGCAACAGGGGAATGAGCAGTTCTTC.

The chain combines TRBV12-3 or TRBV12-4 with TRBJ2-3; D may be TRBD2 (6 bases). Trimming pared 3 bases from V and 9 bases from J, leaving 13 bases between. There are 13 residues in the CDR3. The CDR3 DNA reads as TGTGCCAGCAGTTTTGGCCTAGCGACCACGCAGTATTTT. This codes for CASSFGLATTQYF.

This clonotype came up many times. The chain combines TRBV5-5 with TRBJ1-2, with D unresolved. V was trimmed by 0 bases and J by 6 bases, leaving 12 bases between them. Germline V gives CDR1 SGHKS, CDR2 YYEKEE (reference sequence). This CDR3 has 14 residues. The CDR3 loop reads CASSLEQFGNGYTF. The CDR3 DNA is TGTGCCAGCAGCTTGGAACAGTTCGGTAATGGCTACACCTTC. Variable domain in full (rest from reference TRBV5-5 and TRBJ1-2): DAGVTQSPTHLIKTRGQQVTLRCSPISGHKSVSWYQQVLGQGPQFIFQYYEKEERGRGNFPDRFSARQFPNYSSELNVNALLLGDSALYLCASSLEQFGNGYTFGSGTRLTVV.

This clonotype came up a few times. The V and J genes are TRBV20-1 and TRBJ2-7, with D perhaps TRBD1 (6 bases). Germline assignment: CDR1 DFQATT and CDR2 SNEGSKA (reference sequence). The V gene lost 3 bases and the J gene lost 4 bases, with 13 bases spanning the gap. This CDR3 comprises 13 residues. In DNA form, the CDR3 reads TGCAGTGCTAGGTACAGGGTGGTATACGAGCAGTACTTC. Amino acid sequence: CSARYRVVYEQYF.

This clonotype was detected ten times or more. This chain connects TRBV7-2 to TRBJ2-7; 12 bases align to TRBD2. The V and J ends lost 4 bases and 10 bases, in that order; junction bases with no gene match: 8. The CDR3 is 14 residues long. The germline CDR1 and CDR2 sequences are SGHTA and FQGNSA. CDR3 sequence (DNA): TGTGCCAGCAGCTCATCTAGACTAGCGGGGGCTCAGTACTTC. It translates to CASSSSRLAGAQYF.